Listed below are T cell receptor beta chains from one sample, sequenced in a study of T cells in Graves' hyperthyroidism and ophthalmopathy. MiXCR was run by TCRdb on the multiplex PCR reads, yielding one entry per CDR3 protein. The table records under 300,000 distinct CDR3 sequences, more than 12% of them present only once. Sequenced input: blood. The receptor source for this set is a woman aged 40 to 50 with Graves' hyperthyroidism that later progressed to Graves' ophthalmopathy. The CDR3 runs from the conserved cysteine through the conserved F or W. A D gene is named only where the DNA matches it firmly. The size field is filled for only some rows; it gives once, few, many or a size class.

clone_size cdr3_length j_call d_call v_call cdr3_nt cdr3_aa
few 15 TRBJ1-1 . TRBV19 TGTGCCAGTAGTATAGGCTCCTGGGGGGCGATCTACGGTTTCTTT CASSIGSWGAIYGFF
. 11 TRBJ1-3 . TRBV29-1 TGCAGCGTTGATCGAGGGTTTGAACGATATTTT CSVDRGFERYF
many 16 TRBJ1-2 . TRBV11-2 TGTGCCAGCAGCTTAGTGGCAGACACTCCTAACTATGGCTACACCTTC CASSLVADTPNYGYTF
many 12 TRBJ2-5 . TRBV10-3 TGTGCCATCAGTGACTACCAAGAGACCCAGTACTTC CAISDYQETQYF
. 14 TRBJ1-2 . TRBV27 TGTGCCAGCAGTTTATCAACGCGATGGGGAGGCTACACCTTC CASSLSTRWGGYTF
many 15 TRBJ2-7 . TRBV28 TGTGCCAGCAGTTCCATAGCCCCGGGAGTTGACGAGCAGTACTTC CASSSIAPGVDEQYF
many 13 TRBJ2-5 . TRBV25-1 TGTGCCAGCAGTGAAGCCGGCGGCGAGACCCAGTACTTC CASSEAGGETQYF
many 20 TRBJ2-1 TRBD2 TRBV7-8 TGTGCCAGCAGCTTATTTCCGGGACTAGCGGGCAGGAGCTCCTACAATGAGCAGTTCTTC CASSLFPGLAGRSSYNEQFF
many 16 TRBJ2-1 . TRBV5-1 TGCGCCAGCGCATATACGGGGGCGAGCTCCTACAATGAGCAGTTCTTC CASAYTGASSYNEQFF
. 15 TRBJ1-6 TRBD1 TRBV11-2 TGTGCCAGCAGCTTACTTGGACAGGGAGGTTCACCCCTCCACTTT CASSLLGQGGSPLHF
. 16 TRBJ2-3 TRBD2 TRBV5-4 TGTGCCAGCAGCTTGCCAGGACTAGCGGTCACAGATACGCAGTATTTT CASSLPGLAVTDTQYF
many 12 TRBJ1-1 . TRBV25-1 TGTGCCAGCAGTGATAAGGGGTATAGAGCTTTCTTT CASSDKGYRAFF
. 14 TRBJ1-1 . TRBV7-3 TGTGCCAGCAGCTTAAAGGCGGAGAACACTGAAGCTTTCTTT CASSLKAENTEAFF
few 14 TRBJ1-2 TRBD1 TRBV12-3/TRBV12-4 TGTGCCAGCAGTCAAGGACAGGGGGTGAGCGGCTACACCTTC CASSQGQGVSGYTF
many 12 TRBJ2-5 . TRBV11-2 TGTGCCAGCAGTAGTGGGGGAGAGACCCAGTACTTC CASSSGGETQYF
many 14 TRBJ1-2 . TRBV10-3 TGTGCCAGCTCCCTTTCGACGGATGCCTATGGCTACACCTTC CASSLSTDAYGYTF
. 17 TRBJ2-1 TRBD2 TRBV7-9 TGTGCCAGCAGCTTAGAATGGGTCCTAGCGGCATACAATGAGCAGTTCTTC CASSLEWVLAAYNEQFF
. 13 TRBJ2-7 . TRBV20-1 TGCAGTGCAATTAGCGGAGACTCCTACGAGCAGTACTTC CSAISGDSYEQYF
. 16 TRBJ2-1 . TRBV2 TGTGCCAGCAGCGCCTGGGGCGGTAGCTCCTACAATGAGCAGTTCTTC CASSAWGGSSYNEQFF
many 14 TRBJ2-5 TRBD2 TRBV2 TGTGCCAGTGAAGGGGGACTAGCCCAAGAGACCCAGTACTTC CASEGGLAQETQYF
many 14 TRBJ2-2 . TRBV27 TGTGCCAGCAGTTTGACAGTGAACACCGGGGAGCTGTTTTTT CASSLTVNTGELFF
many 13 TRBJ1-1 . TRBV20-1 TGCAGTGCCCCGCACCGGTGGAACACTGAAGCTTTCTTT CSAPHRWNTEAFF
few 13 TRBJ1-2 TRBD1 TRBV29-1 TGCAGCGTAGAGGACAGGGTCTATAATGGCTACACCTTC CSVEDRVYNGYTF
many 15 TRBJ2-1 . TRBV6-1 TGTGCCAGCAGTCCCACCGGTGGTATCTACAATGAGCAGTTCTTC CASSPTGGIYNEQFF
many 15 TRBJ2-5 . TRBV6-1 TGTGCCAGCAGCCCATCTTTAGAGTCGGCAGAGACCCAGTACTTC CASSPSLESAETQYF